Below, 24 T cell receptor beta chains from the same sample are listed, as sequenced in a study of blood T cell repertoires in COVID-19. Assay: immunoSEQ multiplex PCR; the TCRdb copy retains only in-frame clones and omits some. The data contain some 48,000 clones, 87% of them seen just once; the ten biggest clones take up 23%. Sequencing input: peripheral blood. The receptors come from an elderly woman in a cohort sampled during active or convalescent COVID-19.

V gene TRBV5-8 combines with J gene TRBJ1-2; 9 nucleotides agree with TRBD1. CDR3 length: 14 amino acids. Germline V gene sequence: CDR1 SGHTS, CDR2 YDEGEE. V was pared by 6 bases and J by 4 bases, with 7 bases of the junction left unmatched. DNA of the CDR3: TGTGCCAGCACCCAGGACAGGGGCGCCTATGGCTACACCTTC. It yields the protein CASTQDRGAYGYTF.

The CDR3 sequence is CASSVLPVLNEQFF. CDR3 sequence (DNA): TGTGCCAGCAGCGTACTCCCCGTGTTGAATGAGCAGTTCTTC. This chain uses TRBV9 with TRBJ2-1; D uncertain. The V and J ends lost 1 base and 7 bases respectively, with 12 bases between them. The CDR3 loop spans 14 amino acids. In germline, CDR1 is SGDLS, CDR2 YYNGEE.

The V and J genes are TRBV5-1 and TRBJ1-1; TRBD1 matches 9 bases. The junction had 0 bases not matched to a gene; V was cut back by 3 bases and J by 3 bases. The CDR3 runs 13 residues. Germline V CDR1 and CDR2: SGHRS, YFSETQ. CDR3 amino acids: CASSWDRDTEAFF. CDR3 DNA: TGCGCCAGCAGCTGGGACAGGGACACTGAAGCTTTCTTT.

CDR3 region: CASSYSGGVRETQYF. The CDR3 region has the DNA TGTGCCAGCAGTTACTCAGGGGGGGTGAGAGAGACCCAGTACTTC. The chain has TRBV6-2 or TRBV6-3 and TRBJ2-5, with D perhaps TRBD2 (7 bases). This CDR3 has 15 residues. V was shortened by 0 bases and J by 4 bases, with 12 bases between the two germline ends. Germline V gene sequence: CDR1 MNHEY, CDR2 SVGEGT.

Turning to this clone: A read error may account for a junction end that differs from germline. Written as DNA, the CDR3 is TGTGCCAGCAGTGATGGGATACAGCGGTTT. Translating gives CASSDGIQRF. This chain connects TRBV25-1 to TRBJ1-1; D is uncertain. Per germline, CDR1 MGHDK and CDR2 SYGVNS. This CDR3 has 10 residues. Full variable domain (missing parts from reference TRBV25-1 and TRBJ1-1): EADIYQTPRYLVIGTGKKITLECSQTMGHDKMYWYQQDPGMELHLIHYSYGVNSTEKGDLSSESTVSRIRTEHFPLTLESARPSHTSQYLCASSDGIQRFGQGTRLTVV.

V gene TRBV9 combines with J gene TRBJ2-3, with 8 bases that match TRBD2. Looked up from germline, CDR1 is SGDLS and CDR2 is YYNGEE. V gave up 0 bases and J gave up 0 bases; unmatched junction bases: 12. The CDR3 totals 19 residues. CDR3 sequence (DNA): TGTGCCAGCAGCGTAGCGCCCCCCGGGGCTAGCGGGAGCACAGATACGCAGTATTTT. The encoded protein is CASSVAPPGASGSTDTQYF.

The rearrangement links TRBV7-8 to TRBJ1-2; D unresolved. From germline, CDR1 is SGHVS and CDR2 FQNEAQ. The V end was cut by 1 base, the J end by 0 bases, with 12 bases between. The length of the CDR3 is 16 residues. In DNA, the CDR3 is TGTGCCAGCAGCTTAGTAGCGGGCGCTCCTAACTATGGCTACACCTTC. It encodes CASSLVAGAPNYGYTF.

The chain has TRBV3-1 (or the pseudogene TRBV3-2) and TRBJ1-3; tentative D call: TRBD1 (6 bases). CDR1 and CDR2 from the germline V gene are LGHDT and YNNKEL (reference sequence). The CDR3 loop spans 18 amino acids. Trimming took off 1 base at V and 0 bases at J, with 16 bases between the two ends. The CDR3 sequence: CASSQGGGGTSSGNTIYF. CDR3 DNA sequence: TGTGCCAGCAGCCAAGGGGGGGGAGGGACAAGCTCTGGAAACACCATATATTTT.

The chain uses TRBV30 and TRBJ1-5; D is undetermined. The CDR3 sequence is 14 residues long. The V and J ends lost 2 bases and 9 bases respectively, with 17 bases between them. CDR1 is GTSNPN, CDR2 SVGIG, per germline (reference sequence). DNA of the CDR3: TGTGCCTGGAGTCCCGGACTAGATCGGGGGCCCCAGCATTTT. Translated, it gives CAWSPGLDRGPQHF.

The chain couples TRBV27 to TRBJ1-1; 7 bases are shared with TRBD1. The germline V gene encodes CDR1 MNHEY and CDR2 SMNVEV (reference sequence). CDR3 size: 13 residues. V shed 0 bases, J shed 8 bases, and the junction held 3 bases outside the gene matches. Here the CDR3 reads CASSLSMGQEAFF. The CDR3 DNA follows: TGTGCCAGCAGTTTATCCATGGGACAGGAAGCTTTCTTT.

This clone appeared once. The chain links TRBV11-3 to TRBJ2-5; 7 nucleotides agree with TRBD2. Germline CDR1 reads SGHNT; CDR2 reads YENEEA. This CDR3 is 17 amino acids long. V gave up 4 bases and J gave up 5 bases; unmatched junction bases: 16. The CDR3 loop reads CASSSPGGREGLETQYF. The CDR3 DNA reads TGTGCCAGCAGCTCCCCGGGTGGCAGGGAGGGGTTGGAGACCCAGTACTTC.

The CDR3 protein is CAWGEGMGPEKLFF. CDR3 nucleotides: TGTGCCTGGGGGGAAGGTATGGGGCCTGAAAAACTGTTTTTT. The rearrangement uses TRBV30 and TRBJ1-4; a possible D gene is TRBD1 (5 bases). CDR1 is GTSNPN, CDR2 SVGIG, per germline (reference sequence). The CDR3 consists of 14 residues. The germline V and J ends were trimmed by 5 bases and 7 bases, with 17 bases remaining between them.

This clone was counted a single time. V is TRBV6-5 and J is TRBJ1-1; 9 bases fit TRBD1. The CDR3 loop spans 14 amino acids. The V gene's germline CDR1 is MNHEY and CDR2 SVGAGI. V was clipped by 7 bases and J by 4 bases; unmatched bases: 7. The CDR3 here is CASNSGTGTTEAFF. CDR3 nucleotide sequence: TGTGCCAGCAATTCCGGGACAGGGACCACTGAAGCTTTCTTT.

V usage is TRBV29-1 and J usage is TRBJ1-5; 7 bases are a match to TRBD1. J was trimmed by 2 bases and V by 7 bases; bases with no gene match: 8. The germline V gene has CDR1 SQVTM and CDR2 ANQGSEA. The CDR3 is 14 residues long. The DNA for the CDR3 is TGCAGCGCAACCACAGGGGCGGGCAATCAGCCCCAGCATTTT. This gives the protein CSATTGAGNQPQHF.

The chain employs TRBV4-1 and TRBJ1-5; no clear D gene. Germline loops: CDR1 MGHRA, CDR2 YSYEKL. The CDR3 runs 16 residues. Trimming took off 4 bases at V and 4 bases at J, with 17 bases between the two ends. CDR3: CASSPHEGARNQPQHF. The DNA for the CDR3 is TGCGCCAGCAGCCCCCATGAAGGAGCAAGAAATCAGCCCCAGCATTTT.

The chain combines TRBV9 with TRBJ2-2; 10 bases fit TRBD1. V gave up 4 bases and J gave up 4 bases; unmatched junction bases: 4. This CDR3 is built from 15 residues. The V gene's germline CDR1 is SGDLS and CDR2 YYNGEE. CDR3 sequence (DNA): TGTGCCAGCAGCTTCGGGACAGGGGCCACCGGGGAGCTGTTTTTT. The encoded protein is CASSFGTGATGELFF.

The chain combines TRBV3-1 (or the pseudogene TRBV3-2) with TRBJ2-3; 9 bases align to TRBD2. The ends lost 0 bases at V and 7 bases at J; junction bases unmatched: 2. This CDR3 has 14 residues. Germline CDR1 LGHDT, CDR2 YNNKEL (reference sequence). This CDR3 reads CASSQEGLANTQYF. The CDR3 DNA reads as TGTGCCAGCAGCCAAGAGGGACTAGCCAATACGCAGTATTTT.

This chain uses TRBV30 with TRBJ2-5, with D tentatively TRBD1 (5 bases). The CDR3 runs to 16 residues. Trimming left V 2 bases short and J 2 bases short, with 18 bases between. The germline gives CDR1 GTSNPN, CDR2 SVGIG (reference sequence). The CDR3 DNA is TGTGCCTGGAGTCCCTGGGGCCGAGGCTCTCAAGAGACCCAGTACTTC. This codes for CAWSPWGRGSQETQYF.

This chain uses TRBV6-5 with TRBJ2-1, with D perhaps TRBD2 (5 bases). CDR1 is MNHEY, CDR2 SVGAGI, per germline. Trimming shortened V by 6 bases and J by 3 bases, and 9 bases separated the two germline ends. The CDR3 is 13 amino acids. CDR3 in amino acids: CASRGAVYNEQFF. CDR3 bases: TGTGCCAGCAGGGGAGCGGTCTACAATGAGCAGTTCTTC.

This clone appeared a single time. The chain couples TRBV5-4 to TRBJ1-1; unclear D gene. Germline V gene sequence: CDR1 SGHNT, CDR2 YYREEE (reference sequence). This CDR3 spans 15 amino acids. Trimming stripped 2 bases from V and 1 base from J, with 12 bases between. CDR3 sequence (DNA): TGTGCCAGCAGCTTATCGGAGGGAGGGAACACTGAAGCTTTCTTT. Encoded protein: CASSLSEGGNTEAFF. Full variable domain (missing parts from reference TRBV5-4 and TRBJ1-1): ETGVTQSPTHLIKTRGQQVTLRCSSQSGHNTVSWYQQALGQGPQFIFQYYREEENGRGNFPPRFSGLQFPNYSSELNVNALELDDSALYLCASSLSEGGNTEAFFGQGTRLTVV.

DNA of the CDR3: TGTGCCAGCAGTGAAGATCCGGGACAGGTAGAAGCTTTCTTT. Residues: CASSEDPGQVEAFF. The genes are TRBV6-1 and TRBJ1-1, with 8 bases lining up with TRBD1. V lost 1 base, J lost 8 bases, and 6 bases stayed unmatched. Germline loops: CDR1 MNHNS, CDR2 SASEGT. The CDR3 covers 14 residues.

This chain connects TRBV4-2 to TRBJ1-4, with D hard to call. V was cut by 4 bases and J by 1 base, with 19 bases left in between. Germline lookup yields CDR1 LGHNA and CDR2 YNFKEQ. The CDR3 runs 18 residues. For the CDR3, the DNA is TGTGCCAGCAGCCGCGAGGCTGTCATCCGGAGAACTAATGAAAAACTGTTTTTT. This codes for CASSREAVIRRTNEKLFF.

This chain connects TRBV7-9 to TRBJ1-6; D is ambiguous. Looked up from germline, CDR1 is SEHNR and CDR2 is FQNEAQ (reference sequence). The CDR3 consists of 14 residues. The V end was cut by 1 base, the J end by 7 bases, with 8 bases between. The CDR3, as DNA: TGTGCCAGCAGCTTAGGATCAGTCAATTCACCCCTCCACTTT. Its protein is CASSLGSVNSPLHF.

This chain joins TRBV11-2 and TRBJ2-1; TRBD1 aligns across 9 bases. The CDR3 loop spans 14 amino acids. The V gene end was trimmed by 4 bases and the J gene end by 7 bases; junction bases not matched to a gene: 5. Germline V gene lookup returns CDR1 SGHAT and CDR2 FQNNGV. The CDR3, as DNA: TGTGCCAGCAGCTCCTACAGGGGGCGGAATGAGCAGTTCTTC. Amino acid sequence: CASSSYRGRNEQFF.